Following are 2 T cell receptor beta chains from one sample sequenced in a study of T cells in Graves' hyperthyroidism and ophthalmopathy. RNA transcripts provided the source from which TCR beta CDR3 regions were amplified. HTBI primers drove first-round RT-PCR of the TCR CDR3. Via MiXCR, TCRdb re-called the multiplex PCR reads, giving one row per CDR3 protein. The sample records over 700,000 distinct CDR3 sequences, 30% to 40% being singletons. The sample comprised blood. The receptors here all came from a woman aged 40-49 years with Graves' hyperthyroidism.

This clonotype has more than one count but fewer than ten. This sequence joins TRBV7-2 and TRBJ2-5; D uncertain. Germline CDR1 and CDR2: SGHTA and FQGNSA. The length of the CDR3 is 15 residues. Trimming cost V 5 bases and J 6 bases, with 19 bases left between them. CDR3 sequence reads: CASSLSLLSVQTQYF. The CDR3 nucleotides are TGTGCCAGCAGCCTCTCTTTGCTGAGCGTGCAGACCCAGTACTTC.

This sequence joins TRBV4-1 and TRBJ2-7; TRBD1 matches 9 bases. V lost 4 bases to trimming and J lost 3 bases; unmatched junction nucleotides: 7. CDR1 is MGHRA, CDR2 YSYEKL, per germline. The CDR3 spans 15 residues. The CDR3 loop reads CASSLGGQGVYEQYF. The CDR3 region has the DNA TGCGCCAGCAGCCTCGGGGGACAGGGAGTCTACGAGCAGTACTTC.